This TCR beta chain was captured by sequencing in a study of T cell repertoires in cytomegalovirus infection. TCRdb re-analysed the reads in MiXCR, keeping a single row per CDR3 protein. Among some 680,000 distinct CDR3 sequences listed, approximately 40% were seen once. Germline CDR1 MNHEY, CDR2 SVGEGT. V gave up 7 bases and J gave up 5 bases, with 20 bases separating them. The CDR3 totals 15 residues. Findings and caveats of the study: People with CMV and the relevant HLA were identified by cumulative public TCR beta family frequency.

This clonotype was recorded a few times. Its antigen is undetermined. Sequencing input: PBMCs. This TCR came from a human donor in good health (CMV status not recorded). Some clones in this sample may be carry-over from other donors' samples. The gene calls are TRBV6-2 or TRBV6-3 and TRBJ2-5; maybe TRBD2 (6 bases). The CDR3 spells CASTSLLALGETQYF. The CDR3 DNA follows: TGTGCCAGCACCTCTCTCCTAGCGCTCGGGGAGACCCAGTACTTC.